Presented here are 25 T cell receptor beta chains from one specimen sequenced in a study of healthy donors' naive CD4 and CD8 T cells. TCR libraries were built from 500 to 550 ng of total RNA by linear amplification. TCRdb called the reads again in MiXCR, with one record for every CDR3 protein. Of about 180,000 distinct CDR3 sequences in the sample, around 80% are singletons; the top ten hold approximately 2.5%. Specimen: naive CD4+ and CD8+ T cells sorted from blood, pooled from several donors. The receptors derive from a pool of human donors in good health; the sample pools cells from several healthy donors.

The rearrangement uses TRBV29-1 and TRBJ1-1, with D unclear. Trimming left V 7 bases short and J 0 bases short, with 12 bases between. The CDR3 runs to 13 residues. Germline CDR1 and CDR2: SQVTM and ANQGSEA. The CDR3 loop reads CSGRPGMNTEAFF. The CDR3 DNA follows: TGCAGCGGTCGGCCGGGGATGAACACTGAAGCTTTCTTT.

The chain links TRBV6-1 to TRBJ1-1; weak D call: TRBD1 (5 bases). From germline, CDR1 is MNHNS and CDR2 SASEGT. V was clipped by 3 bases and J by 2 bases, with 13 bases between them. This CDR3 comprises 15 residues. The CDR3 DNA reads TGTGCCAGCAGTGACCCAGGGTCAAGCAACACTGAAGCTTTCTTT. Its protein is CASSDPGSSNTEAFF.

This rearrangement joins TRBV19 to TRBJ2-1, with TRBD2 identical over 7 bases. Germline V gene lookup returns CDR1 LNHDA and CDR2 SQIVND (reference sequence). V lost 8 bases, J lost 4 bases, and 8 bases stayed unmatched. CDR3 length: 14 amino acids. The CDR3 DNA reads TGTGCCAGTTCGGCGCTAGCGGAATACAATGAGCAGTTCTTC. Amino acid sequence: CASSALAEYNEQFF. Combining the CDR3 with reference TRBV19 and TRBJ2-1 gives the whole variable domain DGGITQSPKYLFRKEGQNVTLSCEQNLNHDAMYWYRQDPGQGLRLIYYSQIVNDFQKGDIAEGYSVSREKKESFPLTVTSAQKNPTAFYLCASSALAEYNEQFFGPGTRLTVL.

This clonotype was counted only a few times. For the CDR3, the DNA is TGTGCCAGTAGTGACTCTGGAAACACCATATATTTT. This sequence encodes CASSDSGNTIYF. The chain recombines TRBV19 with TRBJ1-3; D is undetermined. The CDR3 contains 12 residues. Germline V CDR1 and CDR2: LNHDA, SQIVND (reference sequence). Between the trimmed V and J ends, which lost 5 bases and 0 bases, there was a span of 2 bases.

The chain recombines TRBV19 with TRBJ1-1; the D is unclear. The CDR3 contains 13 residues. Germline CDR1 LNHDA, CDR2 SQIVND (reference sequence). Trimming shortened V by 4 bases and J by 1 base, and 7 bases separated the two germline ends. The CDR3 coding sequence is TGTGCCAGTAGTAAGACACCGAACACTGAAGCTTTCTTT. Residues: CASSKTPNTEAFF.

This clonotype was detected only a few times. The junction shows a germline mismatch at one end, possibly a read error. The chain recombines TRBV19 with TRBJ2-7; D possibly corresponds to TRBD1 (6 bases). The V gene's germline CDR1 is LNHDA and CDR2 SQIVND (reference sequence). The CDR3 has 12 amino acids. As DNA, the CDR3 is TGTGCCAGTAGTGCAGGGGCCTACGAGCAGTGCTTC. Translating it yields CASSAGAYEQCF.

The V gene is TRBV6-1, the J gene TRBJ2-3; the D is unclear. CDR3 length: 15 amino acids. The V gene lost 10 bases and the J gene lost 1 base, with 18 bases spanning the gap. Germline V gives CDR1 MNHNS, CDR2 SASEGT. For the CDR3, the DNA is TGTGCCATCAATATTCCCGGCCTAGGCACAGATACGCAGTATTTT. Encoded protein: CAINIPGLGTDTQYF.

The chain links TRBV29-1 to TRBJ2-1; 9 positions agree with TRBD1. The trim removed 3 bases at V and 6 bases at J, leaving 3 bases unmatched. The V gene's germline CDR1 is SQVTM and CDR2 ANQGSEA. CDR3 size: 13 residues. The CDR3 here is CSVEDRGFNEQFF. For the CDR3, the DNA is TGCAGCGTTGAGGACAGGGGATTCAATGAGCAGTTCTTC.

This chain connects TRBV4-3 to TRBJ2-3; the D is unclear. The CDR3 consists of 15 residues. Germline lookup yields CDR1 LGHNA and CDR2 YSLEER. The V end lost 0 bases, the J end lost 2 bases, and 9 bases lay between the germline ends. CDR3 sequence: CASSQDSEYTDTQYF. In DNA form, the CDR3 reads TGCGCCAGCAGCCAAGATTCAGAATACACAGATACGCAGTATTTT.

This clonotype has only a few counts. The chain is built from TRBV4-2 and TRBJ2-5; D call uncertain. Germline loops: CDR1 LGHNA, CDR2 YNFKEQ. The germline V and J ends were trimmed by 0 bases and 4 bases, with 0 bases remaining between them. The CDR3 length is 11 residues. The CDR3 DNA is TGTGCCAGCAGCCAAGAAGAGACCCAGTACTTC. It yields the protein CASSQEETQYF.

J is TRBJ1-3 and V is TRBV18; unclear D gene. CDR1 and CDR2 from the germline V gene are KGHSH and LQKENI. The CDR3 spans 17 residues. Trimming took off 1 base at V and 0 bases at J, with 13 bases between the two ends. The CDR3 DNA follows: TGTGCCAGCTCACCACGGGTGGACTTTTACTCTGGAAACACCATATATTTT. Its protein product is CASSPRVDFYSGNTIYF.

This clonotype was counted between two and nine times. The gene calls are TRBV30 and TRBJ1-4, with unresolved D. V was pared by 7 bases and J by 3 bases, with 9 bases between. Germline lookup yields CDR1 GTSNPN and CDR2 SVGIG (reference sequence). The CDR3 covers 12 residues. This chain's CDR3 is CALHAANEKLFF. CDR3 coding DNA: TGTGCCTTACATGCGGCTAATGAAAAACTGTTTTTT.

This sequence joins TRBV29-1 and TRBJ1-1; unclear D gene. The CDR3 totals 14 residues. Germline V gene sequence: CDR1 SQVTM, CDR2 ANQGSEA. The germline V and J ends were trimmed by 5 bases and 1 base, with 14 bases remaining between them. The CDR3 sequence is CSVTLRRSNTEAFF. CDR3 bases: TGCAGCGTTACCCTCAGAAGGTCGAACACTGAAGCTTTCTTT.

The rearrangement uses TRBV20-1 and TRBJ1-3; unclear D gene. Trimming removed 6 bases at V and 4 bases at J, with 13 bases between. Germline V gives CDR1 DFQATT, CDR2 SNEGSKA (reference sequence). This CDR3 is 13 amino acids long. The CDR3 bases are TGCAGTGCCCTACTCCTGTCCGGAAACACCATATATTTT. It encodes CSALLLSGNTIYF.

This chain joins TRBV29-1 and TRBJ2-2; D unresolved. This CDR3 region has 14 residues. The V end was cut by 5 bases, the J end by 3 bases, with 13 bases between. Germline values: CDR1 SQVTM, CDR2 ANQGSEA. Here the CDR3 DNA reads TGCAGCGTTCTATCCGATCGGGACACCGGGGAGCTGTTTTTT. It translates to CSVLSDRDTGELFF.

The rearrangement uses TRBV29-1 and TRBJ2-2; the D is unclear. Germline CDR1 reads SQVTM; CDR2 reads ANQGSEA. V was clipped by 0 bases and J by 6 bases, with 8 bases between them. The CDR3 loop spans 13 amino acids. In DNA, the CDR3 is TGCAGCGTTGAAGAATCGCTAGCCGGGGAGCTGTTTTTT. Protein: CSVEESLAGELFF.

The chain couples TRBV30 to TRBJ2-1; TRBD2 is a possible D gene (6 bases). Trimming left V 2 bases short and J 6 bases short, with 11 bases between. CDR3 size: 13 residues. Looked up from germline, CDR1 is GTSNPN and CDR2 is SVGIG (reference sequence). The CDR3 is CAWSRTSTNEQFF. The CDR3 DNA reads TGTGCCTGGAGTCGAACTAGCACCAATGAGCAGTTCTTC.

V gene TRBV5-1 combines with J gene TRBJ2-7; the match to TRBD2 covers 8 bases. The trim removed 5 bases at V and 3 bases at J, leaving 4 bases unmatched. CDR1 is SGHRS, CDR2 YFSETQ, per germline. The CDR3 has 13 residues. CDR3 protein: CASRPSGGYEQYF. In DNA, the CDR3 is TGCGCCAGCAGACCAAGCGGGGGCTACGAGCAGTACTTC.

V gene TRBV29-1 combines with J gene TRBJ2-1; TRBD1 agrees at 8 bases. V trimming: 2 bases; J trimming: 3 bases; junction bases outside the gene matches: 12. The CDR3 covers 17 residues. Germline assignment: CDR1 SQVTM and CDR2 ANQGSEA. CDR3 coding DNA: TGCAGCGTTGAACCCCATCTGGCCGGACAGGGCTACAATGAGCAGTTCTTC. Residues: CSVEPHLAGQGYNEQFF.

This clonotype showed up just a few times. V gene TRBV6-2 or TRBV6-3 combines with J gene TRBJ2-6; D is unclear. Trimming pared 9 bases from V and 0 bases from J, leaving 6 bases between. The CDR3 has 13 amino acids. The germline gives CDR1 MNHEY, CDR2 SVGEGT. CDR3 residues: CASRYSGANVLTF. CDR3 sequence (DNA): TGTGCCAGTCGGTACTCTGGGGCCAACGTCCTGACTTTC.

The chain combines TRBV30 with TRBJ1-5; TRBD1 matches 8 bases. The germline V gene has CDR1 GTSNPN and CDR2 SVGIG (reference sequence). Trimming took 1 base from V and 4 from J; bases not matched to a gene: 0. This CDR3 is 13 amino acids long. CDR3 protein: CAWSDRGNQPQHF. In DNA form, the CDR3 reads TGTGCCTGGAGTGACAGGGGGAATCAGCCCCAGCATTTT.

This clonotype occurred a few times. The rearrangement joins TRBV27 to TRBJ1-1, with D unresolved. The V gene's germline CDR1 is MNHEY and CDR2 SMNVEV (reference sequence). The V and J ends lost 5 bases and 1 base respectively, with 5 bases between them. This CDR3 comprises 12 residues. CDR3 amino acids: CASSAKNTEAFF. CDR3 nucleotides: TGTGCCAGCAGTGCCAAGAACACTGAAGCTTTCTTT.

This sequence joins TRBV18 and TRBJ2-7; D unclear. CDR3 size: 13 residues. Trimming left V 1 base short and J 4 bases short, with 8 bases between. Looked up from germline, CDR1 is KGHSH and CDR2 is LQKENI. This CDR3 is CASSPLLEYEQYF. The CDR3 DNA follows: TGTGCCAGCTCACCACTATTAGAATACGAGCAGTACTTC. Based on the CDR3 plus reference TRBV18 and TRBJ2-7, the full variable domain is NAGVMQNPRHLVRRRGQEARLRCSPMKGHSHVYWYRQLPEEGLKFMVYLQKENIIDESGMPKERFSAEFPKEGPSILRIQQVVRGDSAAYFCASSPLLEYEQYFGPGTRLTVT.

This clonotype was seen just once. The chain employs TRBV14 and TRBJ2-5; D is ambiguous. CDR3 size: 15 residues. Trimming shortened V by 1 base and J by 5 bases, and 14 bases separated the two germline ends. CDR1 is SGHDN and CDR2 is FVKESK in the germline V gene. CDR3 in amino acids: CASSQVYSVYETQYF. The CDR3 bases are TGTGCCAGCAGCCAAGTCTACTCAGTTTACGAGACCCAGTACTTC.

The chain combines TRBV15 with TRBJ2-1; 11 positions agree with TRBD2. Losses at the gene ends were 4 bases for V and 0 bases for J; bases not matched to a gene: 2. This CDR3 has 16 amino acids. In germline, CDR1 is LNHNV, CDR2 YYDKDF (reference sequence). The chain's CDR3 is CATSTLAGGSYNEQFF. CDR3 in DNA: TGTGCCACCAGCACCCTAGCGGGGGGCTCCTACAATGAGCAGTTCTTC.